The present TCR beta chain was sequenced within a study of spatial heterogeneity in lung cancer (dated by TCRdb to 2018 to 2020). Describing the broader study: Beta-chain transcripts were consistently detected in greater numbers than alpha-chain transcripts, which likely reflected higher beta-chain transcript abundance. In tumor regions, TCR transcript counts showed a strong correlation with a T cell transcriptional module score from matched bulk RNA-seq. In the raw uncorrected reads, each unique combination of TCR and UMI appeared more than ten times on average. In non-small cell lung cancer, the study made a quantitative comparison of TCR alpha and beta repertoires among multiple tumor regions, matched nontumor lung and blood. Nonsynonymous mutation counts, determined by whole-exome sequencing of tumor tissue, were related to features of the TCR repertoire. Both alpha and beta chains were TCR-sequenced in samples taken at surgery, namely 220 tumor regions, around 61 matched nontumor lung samples and 50 to 60 PBMC samples.

Libraries were made using 5' RACE. TCRdb lists the instrument as NextSeq 500. To allow correction of PCR and sequencing errors, the TCR library protocol tagged every TCR cDNA molecule with a unique molecular identifier. Per the authors' processing: TCR identification, UMI-based error correction and CDR3 extraction were all carried out with Decombinator tools. Expanded TCRs were defined as those above a frequency of 2 per 1,000, corresponding to the top 1% of the tumor frequency distribution. Expanded tumor TCRs statistically deemed absent (corrected P<0.05) from at least one tumor region were classed as regional, and all other expanded tumor TCRs were classed as ubiquitous. Renyi diversity was calculated using the R vegan package after each repertoire was subsampled 100 times to 5,000 TCRs. CDR3 similarity networks were constructed using string-kernel similarity of amino acid triplets, with links drawn between CDR3s whose pairwise similarity was above 0.82. TCRdb reprocessing: public reads trimmed at Q25 with fastp, clones called with MiXCR, in-frame beta chains kept. Rows are combined by CDR3 protein, so each entry shows the most common genes and DNA. TCRdb, not the authors, supplied the V and J calls. The sample profile shows some 6,000 distinct CDR3 sequences; 12% to 15% of them were found once. The ten largest clones add up to roughly 12% of the sample.

This specimen's time point label, interpreted: sample taken at primary tumor resection. Donors were some 78 patients with early-stage, untreated non-small cell lung cancer from the lung TRACERx cohort. Whole RNA extracted from tumor and nontumor lung tissue, or from cryopreserved PBMC samples, was used for TCR sequencing without cell sorting. Patients were selected for TCR sequencing only if sufficient RNA was available from at least two tumor regions. Before selection, tumor and adjacent nontumor lung specimens were reviewed by a lung pathologist. By its share of the sample, this clonotype is large (0.1 to 1%). Its antigen is currently not known. No per-base quality is available; no much larger clone lies one base away. Being off target in a library aimed at alpha chains, this beta chain has a size of little meaning. Study-wide conclusions, independent of this receptor: The tumor nonsynonymous mutation count correlated with the number of expanded intratumoral alpha and beta TCRs. Additional single-cell paired TCR alpha and beta sequencing was considered necessary to confirm, at a functional level, the hypothesis that regional TCRs recognize regional mutations. TCR-seq coverage of tumor T cells was estimated to be only 7% to 7.5% for alpha chains and about 13% for beta chains. Counts of ubiquitous and regional expanded TCRs were found to correlate with counts of ubiquitous and regional nonsynonymous mutations, respectively.

CDR1 and CDR2, per the germline V gene (reference sequence), are DFQATT and SNEGSKA. Counted from cysteine to phenylalanine, this CDR3 has 14 amino acids. The CDR3 DNA has 42 bases and is translated from base 1. V loses 1 base at its end and J loses 3 bases; junction bases beyond the gene matches: 2. The TCR comes from a male donor with early-stage non-small cell lung cancer. Recombination linked TRBV20-1 to TRBJ1-4; TRBD1 lines up with 7 middle nucleotides. Sequencing was performed on lung tumor tissue, taken at surgery. The bases are TGCAGTGCTAGAGTAGGGGGCCCTAATGAAAAACTGTTTTTT. Translated, this gives CSARVGGPNEKLFF.